Given below is one T cell receptor (beta chain) in context. The antigen is undetermined. CDR1 and CDR2 (germline): MNHEY, SVGAGI. V lost 2 bases, J lost 1 base, and 12 bases lay in between. There are 15 residues in the CDR3. The sample originates from a study of OX40 agonist ivuxolimab in advanced cancers. As for the study in general: Around 40% of patients had received prior checkpoint inhibitor therapy.

Study findings and constraints: The study observed clonal expansion of CD4+ and CD8+ blood T cells by week 6 at 0.1 to 3.0 mg/kg.

Profiled with immunoSEQ multiplex PCR; TCRdb holds only in-frame clones, not every one. The repertoire holds some 8,000 clones, with roughly 89% as singletons. The cohort excluded patients with autoimmune disease history or systemic immunosuppression. The V and J genes are TRBV6-5 and TRBJ2-7; D uncertain. The sequencing used CD4+ or CD8+ T cells sorted from blood, collected in a trial of the OX40 agonist ivuxolimab. This receptor was obtained from an adult with an advanced solid tumor such as melanoma, head and neck, liver or kidney cancer. CDR3 residues: CASSYGWKLSYEQYF. The CDR3 DNA is TGTGCCAGCAGTTACGGGTGGAAGTTATCCTACGAGCAGTACTTC.